The 10 T cell receptor beta chains given below trace back to one sample, sequenced in a study of cytomegalovirus exposure and HLA in healthy donors. With 60 Vbeta and 13 Jbeta primers, the PCR was carried out. Data came from immunoSEQ multiplex PCR; TCRdb stores just in-frame clones and leaves some out. This sample has some 150,000 clones, with nearly 80% found just once. The specimen was PBMCs. These receptors were taken from a male donor in good health and CMV-seronegative.

This sequence joins TRBV6-4 and TRBJ1-1; D remains ambiguous. Germline V gives CDR1 MRHNA, CDR2 SNTAGT. This CDR3 comprises 13 residues. V was cut by 6 bases and J by 0 bases, with 8 bases left in between. Written as DNA, the CDR3 is TGTGCCAGCAGCCCAGAAGTGAACACTGAAGCTTTCTTT. Its protein product is CASSPEVNTEAFF.

The chain joins TRBV7-9 to TRBJ2-3, with TRBD1 as a possible D gene (5 bases). CDR1 SEHNR and CDR2 FQNEAQ come from the germline V gene (reference sequence). The germline V and J ends were trimmed by 8 bases and 3 bases, with 15 bases remaining between them. The CDR3 covers 14 residues. DNA of the CDR3: TGTGCCAGCGATCAGGGAATGGCAACAGATACGCAGTATTTT. This translates into CASDQGMATDTQYF.

V usage is TRBV18 and J usage is TRBJ2-7, with 7 bases lining up with TRBD2. Per germline, CDR1 KGHSH and CDR2 LQKENI. The V gene end was trimmed by 0 bases and the J gene end by 1 base; junction bases not matched to a gene: 12. The CDR3 sequence is 18 residues long. The CDR3, as DNA: TGTGCCAGCTCACCACCGGGGGTAGCGGGCTTCCCTTCCTACGAGCAGTACTTC. Protein product: CASSPPGVAGFPSYEQYF.

This clone showed up just once. The rearrangement uses TRBV19 and TRBJ1-2, with TRBD1 matching over 11 bases. The CDR3 runs 14 residues. V was pared by 10 bases and J by 3 bases, with 7 bases of the junction left unmatched. Germline assignment: CDR1 LNHDA and CDR2 SQIVND (reference sequence). The CDR3, as DNA: TGTGCCACAAGGGACAGGGGGGATCACTATGGCTACACCTTC. Its protein is CATRDRGDHYGYTF.

The chain joins TRBV27 to TRBJ2-7; the D gene is possibly TRBD1 (6 bases). Germline values: CDR1 MNHEY, CDR2 SMNVEV (reference sequence). Trimming pared 10 bases from V and 3 bases from J, leaving 16 bases between. This CDR3 region has 13 residues. CDR3 bases: TGTGCCACCAGCTGGGGACAATACTACGAGCAGTACTTC. This sequence encodes CATSWGQYYEQYF.

The V and J genes are TRBV30 and TRBJ1-5; D may be TRBD1 (5 bases). The V end lost 1 base, the J end lost 4 bases, and 20 bases lay between the germline ends. Germline CDR1 is GTSNPN and CDR2 is SVGIG (reference sequence). CDR3 length: 17 amino acids. The CDR3: CAWSGRGSRQENQPQHF. As DNA, the CDR3 is TGTGCCTGGAGTGGGAGGGGCAGCCGGCAAGAGAATCAGCCCCAGCATTTT.

This clone was counted a single time. V gene TRBV4-3 combines with J gene TRBJ2-1, with 8 bases aligning to TRBD1. Germline V gives CDR1 LGHNA, CDR2 YSLEER. The CDR3 loop spans 16 amino acids. The trim removed 2 bases at V and 2 bases at J, leaving 5 bases unmatched. The chain's CDR3 is CASSQLDRGTYNEQFF. CDR3 in DNA: TGCGCCAGCAGCCAATTAGACAGGGGTACCTACAATGAGCAGTTCTTC.

The chain links TRBV29-1 to TRBJ1-2; a weak D match, TRBD1 (5 bases). V gave up 7 bases and J gave up 2 bases, with 11 bases separating them. Germline assignment: CDR1 SQVTM and CDR2 ANQGSEA. This CDR3 comprises 12 residues. The CDR3 DNA reads as TGCAGCGCAACCAGGGAAAACTATGGCTACACCTTC. This gives the protein CSATRENYGYTF.

This chain joins TRBV9 and TRBJ2-5; 14 positions agree with TRBD2. Germline V gives CDR1 SGDLS, CDR2 YYNGEE. Trimming took 3 bases from V and 5 from J; bases not matched to a gene: 6. The CDR3 runs 16 residues. This CDR3 reads CASSATSGGAGETQYF. CDR3 in DNA: TGTGCCAGCAGCGCGACTAGCGGGGGGGCGGGGGAGACCCAGTACTTC.

The V and J genes are TRBV7-2 and TRBJ1-1, with a possible D match to TRBD1 (6 bases). V lost 2 bases and J lost 1, with 14 bases in between. Germline values: CDR1 SGHTA, CDR2 FQGNSA. The CDR3 length is 16 residues. The CDR3 spells CASSLWSWDKNTEAFF. The CDR3 region has the DNA TGTGCCAGCAGCTTATGGTCCTGGGACAAGAACACTGAAGCTTTCTTT. The variable domain in full, completed from reference TRBV7-2 and TRBJ1-1, reads GAGVSQSPSNKVTEKGKDVELRCDPISGHTALYWYRQSLGQGLEFLIYFQGNSAPDKSGLPSDRFSAERTGGSVSTLTIQRTQQEDSAVYLCASSLWSWDKNTEAFFGQGTRLTVV.